This entry is about one T cell receptor (beta chain). The antigen is not known. Primers: 60 Vbeta forward and 13 Jbeta reverse. The protocol was immunoSEQ multiplex PCR, while the TCRdb copy is restricted to in-frame clones and leaves out a portion. The table lists over 200,000 clones, around 80% of them singletons. The data were obtained in a study of cytomegalovirus exposure and HLA in healthy donors. Whole-study results and caveats: It emerged from a later analysis that several of the most significant clusters appeared to be linked to common viral pathogens. The listing of approximately 160 TCR beta chains classed them as cytomegalovirus-associated. Excluded: some indistinguishable V segments such as TRBV6-2 and TRBV6-3.

CDR3 size: 16 residues. CDR1 is PRHDT and CDR2 is FYEKMQ in the germline V gene (reference sequence). With V trimmed by 0 bases and J by 0 bases, 4 bases remained unmatched. Sequencing was performed on PBMCs. V and J are TRBV13 and TRBJ2-7; 8 bases are a match to TRBD1. This TCR came from a male donor in good health and CMV-seronegative. The CDR3 coding sequence is TGTGCCAGCAGCTTAGGCAGGGGGCCGTCCTCCTACGAGCAGTACTTC. Residues: CASSLGRGPSSYEQYF.